These 16 T cell receptor beta chains share one sample of origin, sequenced in a study of blood T cell repertoires in COVID-19. The repertoire was sequenced with immunoSEQ multiplex PCR; TCRdb's copy has only in-frame clones and lacks some. The repertoire holds approximately 210,000 clones, 82% seen once, with about 3.4% in the top ten. The sample taken for sequencing was PBMCs or T cells enriched from blood (not recorded which). These receptors were collected from an older woman who had recovered from COVID-19.

The V gene is TRBV11-2, the J gene TRBJ1-4, with no clear D. In germline, CDR1 is SGHAT, CDR2 FQNNGV. CDR3 length equals 16 residues. The V and J ends lost 1 base and 5 bases respectively, with 14 bases between them. The CDR3 nucleotides read TGTGCCAGCAGCTTAGTAGCGGTACAGCTCAATGAAAAACTGTTTTTT. It is translated as CASSLVAVQLNEKLFF.

This chain joins TRBV4-1 and TRBJ1-4; D is possibly TRBD1 (6 bases). The CDR3 sequence is 17 residues long. V shed 0 bases and J shed 6 bases, with 17 bases lying between them. Germline lookup yields CDR1 MGHRA and CDR2 YSYEKL. Here the CDR3 reads CASSQDPLGPGDEKLFF. The CDR3 DNA sequence: TGCGCCAGCAGCCAAGATCCCTTGGGGCCAGGGGATGAAAAACTGTTTTTT.

This clone appeared a single time. The V call is TRBV6-5, the J call TRBJ2-7; 8 positions match TRBD1. The V segment lost 4 bases and the J segment 2 bases; nucleotides outside the gene matches: 4. The CDR3 length is 14 residues. CDR1 MNHEY and CDR2 SVGAGI come from the germline V gene. The CDR3 region has the DNA TGTGCCAGCAGTTCAGACAGGGGTCCCTACGAGCAGTACTTC. Its translation: CASSSDRGPYEQYF.

The CDR3, as DNA: TGTGCCAGCAGCCCGACAGGGGGCCTTCCTTCCTACGAGCAGTACTTC. Encoded protein: CASSPTGGLPSYEQYF. The V gene is TRBV7-3, the J gene TRBJ2-7; 10 bases agree with TRBD1. This CDR3 has 16 residues. V lost 5 bases to trimming and J lost 1 base; unmatched junction nucleotides: 8. Germline assignment: CDR1 SGHTA and CDR2 FQGTGA.

This chain joins TRBV20-1 and TRBJ1-5; D not resolved. Germline lookup yields CDR1 DFQATT and CDR2 SNEGSKA (reference sequence). The length of the CDR3 is 14 residues. Trimming left V 3 bases short and J 6 bases short, with 15 bases between. For the CDR3, the DNA is TGCAGTGCTAGTCGGCAGGAGGCGAGTCAGCCCCAGCATTTT. Amino acids: CSASRQEASQPQHF.

This clone was picked up one time. The chain recombines TRBV14 with TRBJ1-2, with D possibly TRBD1 on 6 matching bases. Germline V CDR1 and CDR2: SGHDN, FVKESK. V was pared by 2 bases and J by 0 bases, with 22 bases between. CDR3 length: 19 residues. Written as DNA, the CDR3 is TGTGCCAGCAGCCAACGGGGCCTTTTCAGGGGCAGTACTAACTATGGCTACACCTTC. Translation gives CASSQRGLFRGSTNYGYTF. The variable domain in full, with the rest retrieved from reference TRBV14 and TRBJ1-2, is EAGVTQFPSHSVIEKGQTVTLRCDPISGHDNLYWYRRVMGKEIKFLLHFVKESKQDESGMPNNRFLAERTGGTYSTLKVQPAELEDSGVYFCASSQRGLFRGSTNYGYTFGSGTRLTVV.

The chain recombines TRBV7-2 with TRBJ1-6; unclear D gene. Germline V CDR1 and CDR2: SGHTA, FQGNSA. The germline V and J ends were trimmed by 6 bases and 4 bases, with 10 bases remaining between them. CDR3 length: 14 amino acids. Here the CDR3 reads CASRSVNYNSPLHF. CDR3 in DNA: TGTGCCAGCAGGAGCGTTAATTATAATTCACCCCTCCACTTT. Full variable domain (rest looked up from reference TRBV7-2 and TRBJ1-6): GAGVSQSPSNKVTEKGKDVELRCDPISGHTALYWYRQSLGQGLEFLIYFQGNSAPDKSGLPSDRFSAERTGGSVSTLTIQRTQQEDSAVYLCASRSVNYNSPLHFGNGTRLTVT.

The chain combines TRBV27 with TRBJ1-3; D ambiguous. In germline, CDR1 is MNHEY, CDR2 SMNVEV (reference sequence). This CDR3 is built from 13 residues. The V and J ends lost 4 bases and 0 bases respectively, with 4 bases between them. This chain's CDR3 is CASSYTSGNTIYF. CDR3 nucleotides: TGTGCCAGCAGTTACACCTCTGGAAACACCATATATTTT.

The chain recombines TRBV5-1 with TRBJ1-5; 7 bases are a match to TRBD1. There are 15 residues in the CDR3. Losses at the gene ends were 4 bases for V and 5 bases for J; bases not matched to a gene: 9. The germline gives CDR1 SGHRS, CDR2 YFSETQ. The CDR3 region is CASSGTGTAYQPQHF. CDR3 sequence (DNA): TGCGCCAGCAGCGGAACTGGGACAGCCTATCAGCCCCAGCATTTT.

The chain recombines TRBV13 with TRBJ2-7, with TRBD2 matching over 11 bases. With V trimmed by 3 bases and J by 2 bases, 9 bases remained unmatched. CDR3 length equals 17 residues. The germline CDR1 and CDR2 sequences are PRHDT and FYEKMQ (reference sequence). The CDR3 DNA sequence: TGTGCCAGCAGCTTCCCCCACCTAGCGGGGGGCCCCTACGAGCAGTACTTC. Translated: CASSFPHLAGGPYEQYF.

The rearrangement joins TRBV10-3 to TRBJ2-1; D is perhaps TRBD2 (5 bases). Trimming pared 9 bases from V and 6 bases from J, leaving 21 bases between. The CDR3 runs to 15 residues. Germline V CDR1 and CDR2: ENHRY, SYGVKD. In DNA, the CDR3 is TGTGCCATAACCGCCGGGTCTCCGGCGGGCAATGAGCAGTTCTTC. Translating gives CAITAGSPAGNEQFF.

This clone was detected a few times. CDR3 loop: CASSPMTGGGQPQHF. The CDR3 coding sequence is TGCGCCAGCAGCCCGATGACAGGGGGCGGCCAGCCCCAGCATTTT. The gene calls are TRBV5-1 and TRBJ1-5, with 10 positions matching TRBD1. The V gene's germline CDR1 is SGHRS and CDR2 YFSETQ. Germline trimming cut 4 bases from V and 7 bases from J; bases unmatched to any gene: 8. The CDR3 consists of 15 residues. The full variable domain, in which reference TRBV5-1 and TRBJ1-5 provide the parts outside the CDR3, is KAGVTQTPRYLIKTRGQQVTLSCSPISGHRSVSWYQQTPGQGLQFLFEYFSETQRNKGNFPGRFSGRQFSNSRSEMNVSTLELGDSALYLCASSPMTGGGQPQHFGDGTRLSIL.

This chain connects TRBV28 to TRBJ2-7; the D gene is possibly TRBD2 (6 bases). This CDR3 comprises 15 residues. V lost 2 bases and J lost 7, with 18 bases in between. Per germline, CDR1 MDHEN and CDR2 SYDVKM. The CDR3 region is CASSLAGNAVGEQYF. CDR3 bases: TGTGCCAGCAGTTTAGCGGGGAATGCAGTAGGGGAGCAGTACTTC.

The CDR3 sequence: CASSQRTGENEQFF. The CDR3 DNA reads as TGTGCCAGCTCACAACGGACAGGGGAAAATGAGCAGTTCTTC. The chain combines TRBV18 with TRBJ2-1; 9 nucleotides align to TRBD1. V lost 4 bases to trimming and J lost 7 bases; unmatched junction nucleotides: 5. This CDR3 has 14 amino acids. Germline lookup yields CDR1 KGHSH and CDR2 LQKENI.

The chain is built from TRBV6-2 or TRBV6-3 and TRBJ2-7; D possibly corresponds to TRBD2 (6 bases). The V gene lost 2 bases and the J gene lost 3 bases, with 14 bases spanning the gap. CDR1 is MNHEY and CDR2 is SVGEGT in the germline V gene. CDR3 length: 15 residues. Here the CDR3 reads CASSYVAAGNYEQYF. CDR3 sequence (DNA): TGTGCCAGCAGTTACGTGGCAGCGGGTAACTACGAGCAGTACTTC.

The rearrangement uses TRBV3-1 (or the pseudogene TRBV3-2) and TRBJ1-2; 7 positions match TRBD1. V lost 3 bases to trimming and J lost 7 bases; unmatched junction nucleotides: 17. The germline CDR1 and CDR2 sequences are LGHDT and YNNKEL (reference sequence). There are 17 residues in the CDR3. The CDR3 DNA sequence: TGTGCCAGCAGCCATTTCTCACTAGGACAGGAGGGGATTGGCTACACCTTC. Translating it yields CASSHFSLGQEGIGYTF.